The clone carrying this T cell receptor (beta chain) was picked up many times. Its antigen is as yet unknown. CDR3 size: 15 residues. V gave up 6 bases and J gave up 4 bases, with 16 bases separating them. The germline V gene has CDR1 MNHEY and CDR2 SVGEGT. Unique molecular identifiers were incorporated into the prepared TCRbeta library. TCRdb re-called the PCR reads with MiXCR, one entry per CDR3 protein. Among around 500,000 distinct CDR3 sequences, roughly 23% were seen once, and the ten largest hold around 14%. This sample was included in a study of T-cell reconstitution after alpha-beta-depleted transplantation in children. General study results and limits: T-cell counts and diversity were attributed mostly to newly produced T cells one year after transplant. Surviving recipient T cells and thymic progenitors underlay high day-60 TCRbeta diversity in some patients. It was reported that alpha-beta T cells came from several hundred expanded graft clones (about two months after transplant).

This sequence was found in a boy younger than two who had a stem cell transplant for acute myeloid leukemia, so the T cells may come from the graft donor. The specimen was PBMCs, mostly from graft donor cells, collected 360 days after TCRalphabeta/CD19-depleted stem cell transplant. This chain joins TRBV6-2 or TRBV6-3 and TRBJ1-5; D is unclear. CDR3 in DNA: TGTGCCAGCAGCTGGGTAGACCAGTGGAATCAGCCCCAGCATTTT. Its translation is CASSWVDQWNQPQHF.